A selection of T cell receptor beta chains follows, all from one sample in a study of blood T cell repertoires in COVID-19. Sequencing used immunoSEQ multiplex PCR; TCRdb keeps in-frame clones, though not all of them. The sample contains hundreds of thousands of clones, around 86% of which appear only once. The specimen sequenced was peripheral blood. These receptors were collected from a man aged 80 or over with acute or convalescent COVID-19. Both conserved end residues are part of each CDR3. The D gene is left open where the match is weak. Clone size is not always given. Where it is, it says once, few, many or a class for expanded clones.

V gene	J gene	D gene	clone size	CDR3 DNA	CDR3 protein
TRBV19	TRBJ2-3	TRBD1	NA	TGTGCCAGTAGAAGCACAGGGGGCGTCTGGGGCACAGATACGCAGTATTTT	CASRSTGGVWGTDTQYF
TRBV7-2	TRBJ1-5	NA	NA	TGTGCCAGCAGCTTAAGCGGGTTTCGGAATCAGCCCCAGCATTTT	CASSLSGFRNQPQHF
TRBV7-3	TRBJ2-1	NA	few	TGTGCCAGCAGCTTACGCGGCCCCAATGAGCAGTTCTTC	CASSLRGPNEQFF
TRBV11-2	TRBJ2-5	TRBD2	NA	TGTGCCAGCAGCTTAGCCGCTCCCTCTAGCGGACAAGAGACCCAGTACTTC	CASSLAAPSSGQETQYF
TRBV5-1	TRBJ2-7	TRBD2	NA	TGCGCCAGCAGCGTAGCGGGAGGGAGGTACGAGCAGTACTTC	CASSVAGGRYEQYF
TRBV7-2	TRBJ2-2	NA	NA	TGTGCCAGCAATCCCCCACTTAGAGAGGCGAACACCGGGGAGCTGTTTTTT	CASNPPLREANTGELFF
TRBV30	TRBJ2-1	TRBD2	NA	TGTGCCTGGAGGACCGGACTAGCGGGAGGGACATCCTACAATGAGCAGTTCTTC	CAWRTGLAGGTSYNEQFF
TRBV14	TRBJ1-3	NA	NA	TGTGCCAGCAGCCAAGGGCGGAGCTCTGGAAACACCATATATTTT	CASSQGRSSGNTIYF
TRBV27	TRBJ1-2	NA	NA	TGTGCCAGCAGTGCGCACGGACAGAACTATGGCTACACCTTC	CASSAHGQNYGYTF
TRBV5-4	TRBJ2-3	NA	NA	TGTGCCAGCAGCACAAGCGGGCGGGGAGATACGCAGTATTTT	CASSTSGRGDTQYF
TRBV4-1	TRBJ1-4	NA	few	TGCGCCAGCAGCTTCCAGGAGGTAGGGGAAAAACTGTTTTTT	CASSFQEVGEKLFF
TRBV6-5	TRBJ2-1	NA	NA	TGTGCCAGCAGTTACGCCCGCAGGGTGAATGAGCAGTTCTTC	CASSYARRVNEQFF
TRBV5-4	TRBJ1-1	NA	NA	TGTGCCAGCAGCTTCCTACAGGGTTACACTGAAGCTTTCTTT	CASSFLQGYTEAFF
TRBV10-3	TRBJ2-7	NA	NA	TGTGCCCACAGCTCAGGGTCAGGGAACTACTACGAGCAGTACTTC	CAHSSGSGNYYEQYF
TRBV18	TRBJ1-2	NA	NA	TGTGCCAGCTCACCACAGACAGATCCATATGGCTACACCTTC	CASSPQTDPYGYTF
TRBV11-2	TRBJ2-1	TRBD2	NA	TGTGCCAGCAGCTTAGCGGGGGGGGTAGAGCAGTTCTTC	CASSLAGGVEQFF
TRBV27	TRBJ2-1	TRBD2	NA	TGTGCCAGCAGGTCCGCAGCGGGAGGGCGAAACAATGAGCAGTTCTTC	CASRSAAGGRNNEQFF
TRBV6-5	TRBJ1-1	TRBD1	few	TGTGCCAGCATCAGGGACAGGGGGAACACTGAAGCTTTCTTT	CASIRDRGNTEAFF
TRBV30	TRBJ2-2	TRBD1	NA	TGTGCCTGGGAGGGACAGGGATCACCCGGGGAGCTGTTTTTT	CAWEGQGSPGELFF
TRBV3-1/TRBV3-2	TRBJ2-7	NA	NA	TGTGCCAGCAGCCAAGCCACCGGGAGCCCCTACGAGCAGTACTTC	CASSQATGSPYEQYF
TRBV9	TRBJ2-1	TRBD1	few	TGTGCCAGCAGCGTAGCTCGGACAGGGGCTAGGGAGCAGTTCTTC	CASSVARTGAREQFF
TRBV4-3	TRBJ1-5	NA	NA	TGCGCCAGCAGCCAAGATCGGACTGCCTATTGGCAGCCCCAGCATTTT	CASSQDRTAYWQPQHF
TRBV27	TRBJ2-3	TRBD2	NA	TGTGCCAGCAGAGGGCTAGCGGGAGTCATTCCCTTCAATACGCAGTATTTT	CASRGLAGVIPFNTQYF
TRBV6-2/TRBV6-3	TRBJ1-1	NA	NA	TGTGCCAGCAGTTACTCGTTGGTCCAGGGGATCCTGGACACTGAAGCTTTCTTT	CASSYSLVQGILDTEAFF
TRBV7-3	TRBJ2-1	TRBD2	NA	TGTGCCAGCAGCTTCGCCCCGAGCGGGGGGGTGTGGGCTGAGCAGTTCTTC	CASSFAPSGGVWAEQFF
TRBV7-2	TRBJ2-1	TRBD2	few	TGTGCCAGCAGCCTTCTGGGGACTAGCGGGAGGGGGCAGTTCTTC	CASSLLGTSGRGQFF
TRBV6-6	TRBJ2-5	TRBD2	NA	TGTGCCAGCAGACTCGGACTAGCGGGACCACACGAGACCCAGTACTTC	CASRLGLAGPHETQYF
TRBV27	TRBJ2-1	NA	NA	TGTGCCAGCAGTCCATCCCGCCGGGTGGTGGATGAGCAGTTCTTC	CASSPSRRVVDEQFF
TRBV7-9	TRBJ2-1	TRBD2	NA	TGTGCCAGCAGCTTAGACCGATTAGCGGGAGGGGATGAGCAGTTCTTC	CASSLDRLAGGDEQFF
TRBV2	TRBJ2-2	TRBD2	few	TGTGCCAGCAGTCCCGGAACTACAGGGGGGTTTACCGGGACTAGCGGGATCCCTGGGGAGCTGTTTTTT	CASSPGTTGGFTGTSGIPGELFF
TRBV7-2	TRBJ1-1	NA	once	TGTGCCAGCAGCTGGTTCAGGGTTAGTAGGAACACTGAAGCTTTCTTT	CASSWFRVSRNTEAFF
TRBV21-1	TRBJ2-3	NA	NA	TGTGCCAGCAGCACCCACAGGACAGGTCAGGACACAGATACGCAGTATTTT	CASSTHRTGQDTDTQYF
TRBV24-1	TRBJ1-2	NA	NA	TGTGCCACCGGAGGGGCTCCTGGGGGTGGCTACACCTTC	CATGGAPGGGYTF
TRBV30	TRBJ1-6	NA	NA	TGTGCCTCCCAGGGAAGTGGGAATTCACCCCTCCACTTT	CASQGSGNSPLHF
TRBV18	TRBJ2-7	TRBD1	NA	TGTGCCAGCTCACCCCGGACAGGCCCAACCTACGAGCAGTACTTC	CASSPRTGPTYEQYF
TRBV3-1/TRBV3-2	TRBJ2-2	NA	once	TGTGCCAGCAGCCAAGATCAGGTTACGGTCACCGGGGAGCTGTTTTTT	CASSQDQVTVTGELFF
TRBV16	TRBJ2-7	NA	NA	TGTGCCAGCAGCCAATCCGCTCAGGGTTTGAACGAGCAGTACTTC	CASSQSAQGLNEQYF